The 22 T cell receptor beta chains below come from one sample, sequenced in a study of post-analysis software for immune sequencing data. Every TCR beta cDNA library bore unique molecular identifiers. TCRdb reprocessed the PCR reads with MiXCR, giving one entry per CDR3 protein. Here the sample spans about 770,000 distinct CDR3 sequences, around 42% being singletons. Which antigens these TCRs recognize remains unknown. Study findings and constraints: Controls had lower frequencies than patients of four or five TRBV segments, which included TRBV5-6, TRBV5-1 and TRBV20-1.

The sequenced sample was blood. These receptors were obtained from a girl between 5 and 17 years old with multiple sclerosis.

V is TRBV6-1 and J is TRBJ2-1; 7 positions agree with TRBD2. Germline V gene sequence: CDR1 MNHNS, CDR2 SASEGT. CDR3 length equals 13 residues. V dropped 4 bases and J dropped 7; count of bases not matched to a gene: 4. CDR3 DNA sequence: TGTGCCAGCAGTGCACTAGCGTGGAATGAGCAGTTCTTC. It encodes CASSALAWNEQFF.

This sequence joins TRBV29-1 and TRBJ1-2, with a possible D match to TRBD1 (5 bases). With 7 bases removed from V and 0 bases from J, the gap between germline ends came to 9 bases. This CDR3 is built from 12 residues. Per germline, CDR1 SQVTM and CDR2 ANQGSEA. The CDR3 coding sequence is TGCAGCGCCGAACAGGCTAACTATGGCTACACCTTC. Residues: CSAEQANYGYTF.

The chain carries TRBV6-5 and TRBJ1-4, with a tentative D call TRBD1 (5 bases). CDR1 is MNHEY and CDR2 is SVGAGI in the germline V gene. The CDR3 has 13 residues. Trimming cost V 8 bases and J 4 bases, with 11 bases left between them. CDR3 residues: CASRGGYNEKLFF. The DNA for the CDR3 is TGTGCCAGCCGGGGCGGTTATAATGAAAAACTGTTTTTT.

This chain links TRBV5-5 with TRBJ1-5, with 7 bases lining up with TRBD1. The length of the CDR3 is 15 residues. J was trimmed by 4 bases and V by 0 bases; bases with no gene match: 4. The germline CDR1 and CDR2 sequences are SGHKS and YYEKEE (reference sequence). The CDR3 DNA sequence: TGTGCCAGCAGCTTGGTGGGACAGACTAATCAGCCCCAGCATTTT. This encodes CASSLVGQTNQPQHF. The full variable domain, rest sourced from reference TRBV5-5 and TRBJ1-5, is DAGVTQSPTHLIKTRGQQVTLRCSPISGHKSVSWYQQVLGQGPQFIFQYYEKEERGRGNFPDRFSARQFPNYSSELNVNALLLGDSALYLCASSLVGQTNQPQHFGDGTRLSIL.

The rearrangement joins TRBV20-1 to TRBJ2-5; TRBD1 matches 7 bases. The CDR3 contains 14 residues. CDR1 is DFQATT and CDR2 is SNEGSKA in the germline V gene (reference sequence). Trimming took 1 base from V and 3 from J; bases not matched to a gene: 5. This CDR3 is CSARVPGGKETQYF. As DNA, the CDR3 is TGCAGTGCTAGAGTCCCAGGGGGAAAAGAGACCCAGTACTTC.

CDR3 sequence: CASSLAAGGQNEQFF. CDR3 in DNA: TGTGCCAGCAGTTTGGCGGCGGGAGGGCAGAATGAGCAGTTCTTC. The chain has TRBV12-3 or TRBV12-4 and TRBJ2-1; 9 bases line up with TRBD2. The CDR3 totals 15 residues. The trim removed 3 bases at V and 7 bases at J, leaving 7 bases unmatched.

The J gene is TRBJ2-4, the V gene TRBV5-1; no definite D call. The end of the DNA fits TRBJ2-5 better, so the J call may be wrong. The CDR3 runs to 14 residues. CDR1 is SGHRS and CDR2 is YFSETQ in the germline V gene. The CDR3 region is CASSLGPQTETQYF. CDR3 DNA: TGCGCCAGCAGCTTAGGGCCCCAGACGGAGACCCAGTACTTC.

The CDR3 spells CASSFTGLVADTQYF. For the CDR3, the DNA is TGCGCCAGCAGCTTTACGGGACTAGTGGCAGATACGCAGTATTTT. The chain uses TRBV5-1 and TRBJ2-3, with 8 bases identical to TRBD2. After removal of 2 bases from V and 4 bases from J, the junction contained 6 bases not matched to a gene. Germline CDR1 reads SGHRS; CDR2 reads YFSETQ. This CDR3 contains 15 residues.

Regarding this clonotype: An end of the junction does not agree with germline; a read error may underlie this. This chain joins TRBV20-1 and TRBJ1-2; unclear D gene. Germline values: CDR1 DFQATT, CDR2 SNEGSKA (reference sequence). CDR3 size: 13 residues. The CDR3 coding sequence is TGCAGTGCTAGAGATCATGGCTCTTATGGCTTCACCTTC. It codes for CSARDHGSYGFTF.

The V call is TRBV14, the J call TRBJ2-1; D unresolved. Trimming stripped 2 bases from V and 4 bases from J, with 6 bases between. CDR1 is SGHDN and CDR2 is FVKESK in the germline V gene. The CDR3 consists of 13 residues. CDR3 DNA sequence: TGTGCCAGCAGCCAATATCAATACAATGAGCAGTTCTTC. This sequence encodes CASSQYQYNEQFF.

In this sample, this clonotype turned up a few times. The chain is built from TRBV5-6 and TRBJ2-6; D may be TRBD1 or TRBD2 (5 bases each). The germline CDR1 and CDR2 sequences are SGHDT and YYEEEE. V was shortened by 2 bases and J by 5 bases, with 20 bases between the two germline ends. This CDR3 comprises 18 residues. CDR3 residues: CASSFLLGRASRANVLTF. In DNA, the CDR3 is TGTGCCAGCAGCTTTTTACTGGGGCGGGCTAGTCGGGCCAACGTCCTGACTTTC.

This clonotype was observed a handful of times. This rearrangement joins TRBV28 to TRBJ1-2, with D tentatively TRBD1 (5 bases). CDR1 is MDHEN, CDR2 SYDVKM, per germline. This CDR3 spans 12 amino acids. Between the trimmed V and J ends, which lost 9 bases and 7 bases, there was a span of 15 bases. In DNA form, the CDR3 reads TGTGCCAGTCTTCGGGGCTTGAGTGGCTACACCTTC. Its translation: CASLRGLSGYTF.

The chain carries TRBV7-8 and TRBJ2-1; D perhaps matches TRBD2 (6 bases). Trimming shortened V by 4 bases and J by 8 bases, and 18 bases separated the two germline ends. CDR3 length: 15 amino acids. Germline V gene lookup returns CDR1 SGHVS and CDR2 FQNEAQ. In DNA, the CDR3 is TGTGCCAGCAGCTCCTTCGGGGACTCCTCGGATGAGCAGTTCTTC. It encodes CASSSFGDSSDEQFF.

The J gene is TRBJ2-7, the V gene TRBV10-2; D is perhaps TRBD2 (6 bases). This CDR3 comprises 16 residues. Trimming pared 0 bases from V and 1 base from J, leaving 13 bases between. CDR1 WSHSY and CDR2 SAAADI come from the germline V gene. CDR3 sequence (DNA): TGCGCCAGCAGTGAGTCAGAAGCGGGCGGGTCCTACGAGCAGTACTTC. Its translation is CASSESEAGGSYEQYF.

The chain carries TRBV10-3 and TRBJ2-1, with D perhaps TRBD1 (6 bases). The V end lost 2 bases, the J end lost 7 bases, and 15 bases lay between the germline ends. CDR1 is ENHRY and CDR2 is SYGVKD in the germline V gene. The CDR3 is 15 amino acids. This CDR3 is CAISERGILENEQFF. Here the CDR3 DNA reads TGTGCCATCAGTGAGAGGGGGATTTTGGAAAATGAGCAGTTCTTC.

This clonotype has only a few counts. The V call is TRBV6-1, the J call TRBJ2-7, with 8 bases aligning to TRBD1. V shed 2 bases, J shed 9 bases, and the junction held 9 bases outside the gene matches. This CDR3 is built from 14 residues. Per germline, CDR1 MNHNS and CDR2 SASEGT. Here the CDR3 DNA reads TGTGCCAGCAGTGAACTCGGACAGGGTGAATCGCAGTACTTC. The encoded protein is CASSELGQGESQYF.

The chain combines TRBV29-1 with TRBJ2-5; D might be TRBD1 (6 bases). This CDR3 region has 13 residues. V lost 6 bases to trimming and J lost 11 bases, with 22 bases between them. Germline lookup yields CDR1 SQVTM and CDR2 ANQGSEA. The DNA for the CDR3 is TGCAGCGTGGCAAAAGGACGCCCAGGGGAGCAGTACTTC. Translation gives CSVAKGRPGEQYF. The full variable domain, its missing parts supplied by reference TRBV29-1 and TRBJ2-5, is SAVISQKPSRDICQRGTSLTIQCQVDSQVTMMFWYRQQPGQSLTLIATANQGSEATYESGFVIDKFPISRPNLTFSTLTVSNMSPEDSSIYLCSVAKGRPGEQYFGPGTRLLVL.

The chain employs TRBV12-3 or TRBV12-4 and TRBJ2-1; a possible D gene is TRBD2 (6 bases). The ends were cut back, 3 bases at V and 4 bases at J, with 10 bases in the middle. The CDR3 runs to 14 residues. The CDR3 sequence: CASSFGGIYNEQFF. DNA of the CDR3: TGTGCCAGCAGTTTCGGCGGGATTTACAATGAGCAGTTCTTC.

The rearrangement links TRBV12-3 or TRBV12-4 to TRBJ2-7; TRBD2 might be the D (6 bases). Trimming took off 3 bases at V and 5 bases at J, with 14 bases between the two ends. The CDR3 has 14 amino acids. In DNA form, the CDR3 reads TGTGCCAGCAGTTTTGGCGGGATACCCGACGAGCAGTACTTC. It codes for CASSFGGIPDEQYF.

This CDR3 is CSASSIRTSGWVGEFF. DNA of the CDR3: TGCAGTGCTAGTTCTATACGGACTAGCGGGTGGGTTGGGGAGTTCTTC. The rearrangement links TRBV20-1 to TRBJ2-1; TRBD2 matches at 11 bases. This CDR3 spans 16 amino acids. V shed 3 bases and J 14 bases; nucleotides not matched to a gene: 18. Looked up from germline, CDR1 is DFQATT and CDR2 is SNEGSKA (reference sequence).

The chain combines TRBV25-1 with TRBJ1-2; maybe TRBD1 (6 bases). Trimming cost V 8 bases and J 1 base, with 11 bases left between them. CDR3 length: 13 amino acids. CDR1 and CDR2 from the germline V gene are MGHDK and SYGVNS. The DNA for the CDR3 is TGTGCCAGCCGGGACACCCGTAACTATGGCTACACCTTC. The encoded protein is CASRDTRNYGYTF.

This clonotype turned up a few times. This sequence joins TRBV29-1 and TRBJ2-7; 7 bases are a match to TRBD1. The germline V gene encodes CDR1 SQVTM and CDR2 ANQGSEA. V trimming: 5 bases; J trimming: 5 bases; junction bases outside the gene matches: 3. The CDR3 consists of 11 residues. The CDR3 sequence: CSVQQGNEQYF. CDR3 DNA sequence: TGCAGCGTTCAACAGGGGAACGAGCAGTACTTC.